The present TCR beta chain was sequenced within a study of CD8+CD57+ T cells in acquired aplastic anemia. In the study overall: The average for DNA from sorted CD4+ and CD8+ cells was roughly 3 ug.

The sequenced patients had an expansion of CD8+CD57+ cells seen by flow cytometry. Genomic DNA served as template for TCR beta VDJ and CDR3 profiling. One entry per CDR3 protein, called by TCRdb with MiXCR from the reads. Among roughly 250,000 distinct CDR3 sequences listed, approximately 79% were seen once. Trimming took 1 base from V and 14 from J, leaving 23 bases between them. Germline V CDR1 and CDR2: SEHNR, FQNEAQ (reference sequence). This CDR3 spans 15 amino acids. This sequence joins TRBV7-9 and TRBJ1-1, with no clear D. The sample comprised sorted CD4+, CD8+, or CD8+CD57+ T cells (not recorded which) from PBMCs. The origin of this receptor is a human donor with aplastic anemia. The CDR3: CASSLELTWKAEVFF. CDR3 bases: TGTGCCAGCAGCTTAGAGCTTACATGGAAGGCTGAAGTCTTCTTT.